One sample yielded the 18 T cell receptor beta chains listed below, sequenced in a study of T cell changes during pregnancy in multiple sclerosis. Using immunoSEQ multiplex PCR, the repertoire was profiled, and TCRdb retains in-frame clones only, with some absent. The sample lists approximately 97,000 clones, just over 90% occurring once. This sample comprised peripheral blood, obtained in the second trimester of pregnancy. The receptors come from a female donor in good health, enrolled as a control in a pregnancy study.

The chain uses TRBV19 and TRBJ1-5; 8 nucleotides align to TRBD1. The V and J ends lost 5 bases and 7 bases, in that order; junction bases with no gene match: 7. The germline CDR1 and CDR2 sequences are LNHDA and SQIVND (reference sequence). The CDR3 is 14 residues long. In DNA, the CDR3 is TGTGCCAGTAGTCCGGACAGGGATCCCCAGCCCCAGCATTTT. It yields the protein CASSPDRDPQPQHF.

The V call is TRBV5-1, the J call TRBJ1-5; 7 nucleotides match TRBD1. V dropped 4 bases and J dropped 4; count of bases not matched to a gene: 8. The CDR3 is 15 residues long. In germline, CDR1 is SGHRS, CDR2 YFSETQ. The chain's CDR3 is CASSPGGTENQPQHF. CDR3 in DNA: TGCGCCAGCAGCCCGGGGGGGACAGAGAATCAGCCCCAGCATTTT.

This sequence joins TRBV7-2 and TRBJ2-7; 12 bases are a match to TRBD2. The germline gives CDR1 SGHTA, CDR2 FQGNSA. The CDR3 is made up of 15 amino acids. Germline trimming cut 5 bases from V and 2 bases from J; bases unmatched to any gene: 4. The CDR3 sequence: CASSPGLAGTYEQYF. The CDR3 coding sequence is TGTGCCAGCAGCCCCGGACTAGCGGGGACCTACGAGCAGTACTTC.

The rearrangement links TRBV5-1 to TRBJ2-5; TRBD2 is a possible D gene (7 bases). The CDR3 runs to 14 residues. CDR1 and CDR2 (germline): SGHRS, YFSETQ. V dropped 3 bases and J dropped 4 bases, with 13 bases sitting between them. The CDR3 DNA sequence: TGCGCCAGCAGCTCCGGGGGCGGGGGAGAGACCCAGTACTTC. Encoded protein: CASSSGGGGETQYF.

The V call is TRBV5-1, the J call TRBJ1-1; no clear D gene. Trimming took off 6 bases at V and 6 bases at J, with 12 bases between the two ends. There are 12 residues in the CDR3. Per the germline V gene, CDR1 is SGHRS and CDR2 is YFSETQ. The CDR3, as DNA: TGCGCCAGCAAGGAAAAGAGGTCTGAAGCTTTCTTT. It yields the protein CASKEKRSEAFF.

This chain links TRBV10-3 with TRBJ1-1; D is uncertain. CDR3 length: 14 residues. Deletions cut 0 bases from V and 4 bases from J, with 9 bases between. From germline, CDR1 is ENHRY and CDR2 SYGVKD. CDR3 nucleotides: TGTGCCATCAGTGAGTCGACCCGGGGCACTGAAGCTTTCTTT. Protein sequence: CAISESTRGTEAFF.

The V and J genes are TRBV10-3 and TRBJ2-3; the match to TRBD2 covers 9 bases. Germline V CDR1 and CDR2: ENHRY, SYGVKD. V dropped 5 bases and J dropped 0; count of bases not matched to a gene: 3. This CDR3 contains 15 residues. CDR3 in DNA: TGTGCCATCAGTCTTAGCGGGGGAAGCACAGATACGCAGTATTTT. This gives the protein CAISLSGGSTDTQYF.

The chain has TRBV30 and TRBJ1-4; possible D gene TRBD1, 6 bases. Trimming pared 3 bases from V and 8 bases from J, leaving 22 bases between. The germline V gene has CDR1 GTSNPN and CDR2 SVGIG (reference sequence). This CDR3 is 16 amino acids long. The CDR3 DNA reads TGTGCCTGGAGGACCAAGGTGGGGGCCTGGGACGAAAAACTGTTTTTT. It codes for CAWRTKVGAWDEKLFF.

The chain couples TRBV7-2 to TRBJ1-2; D is ambiguous. Germline V gene lookup returns CDR1 SGHTA and CDR2 FQGNSA. The CDR3 totals 16 residues. Trimming removed 1 base from V and 1 base from J, with 13 bases in between. The CDR3 is CASSLGGGVDNYGYTF. In nucleotides, the CDR3 is TGTGCCAGCAGCTTAGGAGGCGGGGTAGATAACTATGGCTACACCTTC.

This rearrangement joins TRBV6-5 to TRBJ2-7; 7 bases map to TRBD1. Trimming at V came to 2 bases and at J to 2 bases, leaving 6 bases not matched to a gene. From germline, CDR1 is MNHEY and CDR2 SVGAGI. The CDR3 consists of 15 residues. The chain's CDR3 is CASSYGAGGPYEQYF. Written as DNA, the CDR3 is TGTGCCAGCAGTTACGGGGCAGGGGGTCCCTACGAGCAGTACTTC.

The genes are TRBV11-2 and TRBJ1-1, with 8 bases fitting TRBD1. Germline-derived CDR1 and CDR2 are SGHAT and FQNNGV. The CDR3 sequence is 13 residues long. V lost 6 bases, J lost 5 bases, and 5 bases stayed unmatched. Written as DNA, the CDR3 is TGTGCCAGCAGGCCAGGGGGCTGGACTGAAGCTTTCTTT. This codes for CASRPGGWTEAFF.

The CDR3 DNA follows: TGTGCCAGCAGCTTGGGCGGACAGGGTAGCAATCAGCCCCAGCATTTT. Its protein is CASSLGGQGSNQPQHF. The gene calls are TRBV5-6 and TRBJ1-5; TRBD1 matches 8 bases. CDR3 length equals 16 residues. Germline-derived CDR1 and CDR2 are SGHDT and YYEEEE. V gave up 0 bases and J gave up 0 bases; unmatched junction bases: 2.

This chain links TRBV6-5 with TRBJ1-4, with D unresolved. Germline V lookup: CDR1 MNHEY, CDR2 SVGAGI. CDR3 length: 12 amino acids. V dropped 8 bases and J dropped 10 bases, with 14 bases sitting between them. CDR3 in amino acids: CASGHGKVKLFF. The CDR3 DNA reads as TGTGCCAGCGGCCACGGGAAGGTAAAACTGTTTTTT.

This clone was observed a handful of times. The CDR3 bases are TGTGCCGTCGACAGGGGAGTTTTTTCGCCCCAGCATTTT. It encodes CAVDRGVFSPQHF. The gene calls are TRBV19 and TRBJ1-5, with TRBD1 matching 8 bases. The CDR3 loop spans 13 amino acids. Germline lookup yields CDR1 LNHDA and CDR2 SQIVND (reference sequence). V lost 11 bases and J lost 9; bases outside the gene matches: 12.

The chain couples TRBV7-9 to TRBJ1-1, with D possibly TRBD1 on 6 matching bases. Trimming stripped 2 bases from V and 1 base from J, with 8 bases between. From germline, CDR1 is SEHNR and CDR2 FQNEAQ (reference sequence). The CDR3 is made up of 14 amino acids. This CDR3 reads CASSLKGQNTEAFF. The CDR3 DNA follows: TGTGCCAGCAGCTTAAAGGGACAGAACACTGAAGCTTTCTTT. Supplemented by reference TRBV7-9 and TRBJ1-1, the full variable domain reads DTGVSQNPRHKITKRGQNVTFRCDPISEHNRLYWYRQTLGQGPEFLTYFQNEAQLEKSRLLSDRFSAERPKGSFSTLEIQRTEQGDSAMYLCASSLKGQNTEAFFGQGTRLTVV.

This chain connects TRBV28 to TRBJ1-2; weak D call: TRBD1 (5 bases). V lost 1 base and J lost 4, with 13 bases in between. From germline, CDR1 is MDHEN and CDR2 SYDVKM. The CDR3 length is 15 residues. CDR3 in DNA: TGTGCCAGCAGTTTATACGGGGGGGACCCCTATGGCTACACCTTC. Its translation: CASSLYGGDPYGYTF.

The CDR3 DNA reads as TGTGCCAGCAGCTTGGCCGGGACAGGGGCTCCGGAGCAGTTCTTC. Translated: CASSLAGTGAPEQFF. The chain combines TRBV7-9 with TRBJ2-1, with TRBD1 matching over 10 bases. Germline CDR1 reads SEHNR; CDR2 reads FQNEAQ (reference sequence). The CDR3 runs to 15 residues. Unmatched junction bases numbered 9, after V lost 3 bases and J lost 10 bases.

This clone was found once. This rearrangement joins TRBV7-9 to TRBJ2-7, with 8 nucleotides matching TRBD1. CDR3 length equals 13 residues. The V gene end was trimmed by 2 bases and the J gene end by 5 bases; junction bases not matched to a gene: 2. Germline loops: CDR1 SEHNR, CDR2 FQNEAQ (reference sequence). For the CDR3, the DNA is TGTGCCAGCAGCTTAAAACAGGGGGACGAGCAGTACTTC. Translation gives CASSLKQGDEQYF.